Below, 30 T cell receptor beta chains from the same sample are listed, as sequenced in a study of T cell changes during pregnancy in multiple sclerosis. Generated by immunoSEQ multiplex PCR, the TCRdb table keeps only in-frame clones and is missing some. The table has tens of thousands of clones, more than 75% seen once. The sample here was CD8+ T cells from peripheral blood mononuclear cells, taken after pregnancy. The source is a female donor in good health, enrolled as a control in a pregnancy study.

The genes are TRBV30 and TRBJ2-3; 8 bases fit TRBD1. The length of the CDR3 is 14 residues. The V gene end was trimmed by 1 base and the J gene end by 5 bases; junction bases not matched to a gene: 5. CDR1 and CDR2 (germline): GTSNPN, SVGIG (reference sequence). CDR3 region: CAWSGAGGLDTQYF. The CDR3 DNA follows: TGTGCCTGGAGTGGGGCAGGGGGCTTAGATACGCAGTATTTT.

The chain recombines TRBV15 with TRBJ1-3; TRBD1 might be the D (5 bases). The CDR3 length is 15 residues. Per germline, CDR1 LNHNV and CDR2 YYDKDF (reference sequence). Trimming removed 3 bases at V and 4 bases at J, with 13 bases between. The CDR3 DNA reads as TGTGCCACCAGCAGCCAGGGTCTTTTGGGAAACACCATATATTTT. This gives the protein CATSSQGLLGNTIYF.

The J gene is TRBJ2-7, the V gene TRBV27, with D possibly TRBD1 on 6 matching bases. The CDR3 consists of 15 residues. Trimming stripped 4 bases from V and 6 bases from J, with 19 bases between. Germline V gene lookup returns CDR1 MNHEY and CDR2 SMNVEV (reference sequence). The CDR3 loop is CASSSGSPGGLEQYF. Written as DNA, the CDR3 is TGTGCCAGCAGTTCCGGGTCCCCTGGGGGCCTCGAGCAGTACTTC.

The chain recombines TRBV15 with TRBJ1-2; TRBD1 agrees at 7 bases. This CDR3 contains 16 residues. Trimming took 0 bases from V and 2 from J; bases not matched to a gene: 6. CDR1 and CDR2 (germline): LNHNV, YYDKDF (reference sequence). The CDR3 nucleotides are TGTGCCACCAGCAGAGATAGGGGGACAGCCAACTATGGCTACACCTTC. Translation gives CATSRDRGTANYGYTF.

This clone was counted a single time. The V gene is TRBV19, the J gene TRBJ1-5; weak D call: TRBD1 (5 bases). Germline CDR1 is LNHDA and CDR2 is SQIVND (reference sequence). V dropped 3 bases and J dropped 4 bases, with 10 bases sitting between them. This CDR3 comprises 14 residues. CDR3 sequence (DNA): TGTGCCAGTAGTATTGGGGCCGGGAATCAGCCCCAGCATTTT. Translating gives CASSIGAGNQPQHF. The full variable domain, rest sourced from reference TRBV19 and TRBJ1-5, is DGGITQSPKYLFRKEGQNVTLSCEQNLNHDAMYWYRQDPGQGLRLIYYSQIVNDFQKGDIAEGYSVSREKKESFPLTVTSAQKNPTAFYLCASSIGAGNQPQHFGDGTRLSIL.

V usage is TRBV2 and J usage is TRBJ2-3; D not resolved. Germline V gives CDR1 SNHLY, CDR2 FYNNEI. The germline V and J ends were trimmed by 9 bases and 0 bases, with 10 bases remaining between them. The CDR3 is 13 amino acids. DNA of the CDR3: TGTGCCAGACGGAGTGCTAGCACAGATACGCAGTATTTT. It yields the protein CARRSASTDTQYF.

This chain links TRBV15 with TRBJ2-7, with D perhaps matching TRBD1 (5 bases). V lost 5 bases and J lost 2, with 16 bases in between. The CDR3 sequence is 15 residues long. Germline V gene lookup returns CDR1 LNHNV and CDR2 YYDKDF (reference sequence). The DNA of the CDR3 is TGTGCCACCAGCCCAAGGGTAGGGGTTGCCTACGAGCAGTACTTC. It codes for CATSPRVGVAYEQYF.

This rearrangement joins TRBV19 to TRBJ1-2, with TRBD1 identical over 8 bases. The germline gives CDR1 LNHDA, CDR2 SQIVND (reference sequence). The CDR3 length is 12 residues. The V segment lost 8 bases and the J segment 6 bases; nucleotides outside the gene matches: 5. The CDR3: CASCDRGDGYTF. CDR3 DNA: TGTGCCAGTTGTGACAGGGGAGATGGCTACACCTTC.

V usage is TRBV5-4 and J usage is TRBJ2-7, with TRBD2 identical over 8 bases. The CDR3 covers 16 residues. Trimming at V came to 0 bases and at J to 0 bases, leaving 5 bases not matched to a gene. Germline values: CDR1 SGHNT, CDR2 YYREEE (reference sequence). The CDR3 region is CASSLAERGPSYEQYF. Written as DNA, the CDR3 is TGTGCCAGCAGCTTGGCCGAGCGGGGGCCCTCCTACGAGCAGTACTTC.

In DNA, the CDR3 is TGTGCCAGCAGGTCAGAGCGGGCTAATGAAAAACTGTTTTTT. Protein product: CASRSERANEKLFF. This chain links TRBV7-9 with TRBJ1-4; D is ambiguous. The CDR3 spans 14 residues. Germline V gene sequence: CDR1 SEHNR, CDR2 FQNEAQ (reference sequence). The germline V and J ends were trimmed by 6 bases and 3 bases, with 11 bases remaining between them.

The V call is TRBV27, the J call TRBJ1-1; a possible D gene is TRBD1 (6 bases). Germline assignment: CDR1 MNHEY and CDR2 SMNVEV (reference sequence). The V gene lost 2 bases and the J gene lost 5 bases, with 9 bases spanning the gap. The CDR3 runs 13 residues. CDR3 DNA: TGTGCCAGCAGTTTAGGACAGCAGACTGAAGCTTTCTTT. This translates into CASSLGQQTEAFF.

This sequence joins TRBV9 and TRBJ2-3; the match to TRBD2 covers 13 bases. Germline lookup yields CDR1 SGDLS and CDR2 YYNGEE. CDR3 length: 15 residues. V shed 3 bases, J shed 4 bases, and the junction held 2 bases outside the gene matches. In DNA, the CDR3 is TGTGCCAGCAGCGGAGGGACTAGCGGGGCAGATACGCAGTATTTT. Amino acid sequence: CASSGGTSGADTQYF.

The V and J genes are TRBV28 and TRBJ2-5; 11 bases are shared with TRBD2. The ends lost 1 base at V and 4 bases at J; junction bases unmatched: 14. Germline values: CDR1 MDHEN, CDR2 SYDVKM. CDR3 size: 19 residues. The CDR3 DNA is TGTGCCAGCAGTTTATTGGTGGCTAGCGGGGGGTTCTTGGGAGAGACCCAGTACTTC. Translated: CASSLLVASGGFLGETQYF.

V is TRBV23-1 and J is TRBJ1-3; tentative D call: TRBD1 (5 bases). TRBV23-1 is an open reading frame, and its role is uncertain. Trimming left V 2 bases short and J 4 bases short, with 15 bases between. The CDR3 is made up of 16 amino acids. The CDR3 reads CASSQILYRFGNTIYF. The CDR3 DNA sequence: TGCGCCAGCAGTCAAATACTTTACAGGTTCGGAAACACCATATATTTT.

V gene TRBV6-4 combines with J gene TRBJ1-6; 7 bases map to TRBD1. CDR1 and CDR2 from the germline V gene are MRHNA and SNTAGT. The CDR3 length is 14 residues. The V segment lost 4 bases and the J segment 9 bases; nucleotides outside the gene matches: 6. For the CDR3, the DNA is TGTGCCAGCAGTGTCGGACAGGTAGGTTCACCCCTCCACTTT. Protein: CASSVGQVGSPLHF.

CDR3 DNA sequence: TGTGCCAGCAGCATGGGGGTCGGGTGGGACACCGGGGAGCTGTTTTTT. Translation gives CASSMGVGWDTGELFF. The genes are TRBV5-6 and TRBJ2-2; either TRBD1 or TRBD2 may fit D (5 bases each). The CDR3 extends over 16 amino acids. CDR1 SGHDT and CDR2 YYEEEE come from the germline V gene. Trimming pared 4 bases from V and 3 bases from J, leaving 16 bases between.

The V call is TRBV12-5, the J call TRBJ2-1; D is undetermined. V shed 2 bases and J shed 6 bases, with 8 bases lying between them. The CDR3 runs 13 residues. The germline V gene encodes CDR1 LGHNT and CDR2 FRNRAP. The CDR3 coding sequence is TGTGCTAGTGGTTTGCTCCCCAGCAATGAGCAGTTCTTC. Its translation is CASGLLPSNEQFF.

The CDR3 region is CASAAGSNTEAFF. Here the CDR3 DNA reads TGTGCCAGCGCCGCGGGATCCAACACTGAAGCTTTCTTT. The rearrangement uses TRBV25-1 and TRBJ1-1; unclear D gene. The V gene's germline CDR1 is MGHDK and CDR2 SYGVNS. This CDR3 spans 13 amino acids. V gave up 8 bases and J gave up 2 bases, with 12 bases separating them.

The chain employs TRBV4-3 and TRBJ2-7; 8 bases fit TRBD2. Trimming took 2 bases from V and 1 from J; bases not matched to a gene: 7. The CDR3 runs 16 residues. Per the germline V gene, CDR1 is LGHNA and CDR2 is YSLEER. Here the CDR3 DNA reads TGCGCCAGCAGCCAACTCTCGGGAGGGGGATCCTACGAGCAGTACTTC. It encodes CASSQLSGGGSYEQYF.

The V gene is TRBV4-3, the J gene TRBJ2-2; D may be TRBD1 (5 bases). The CDR3 totals 18 residues. Deletions cut 0 bases from V and 1 base from J, with 15 bases between. Looked up from germline, CDR1 is LGHNA and CDR2 is YSLEER. In DNA, the CDR3 is TGCGCCAGCAGCCAAGATCTCGAGACAGCCGAGAACACCGGGGAGCTGTTTTTT. Protein: CASSQDLETAENTGELFF.

The chain is built from TRBV6-5 and TRBJ2-3; TRBD2 might be the D (5 bases). The CDR3 has 14 residues. Per the germline V gene, CDR1 is MNHEY and CDR2 is SVGAGI. V was shortened by 1 base and J by 1 base, with 6 bases between the two germline ends. CDR3 region: CASSYLRGTDTQYF. The DNA for the CDR3 is TGTGCCAGCAGTTACTTGAGGGGCACAGATACGCAGTATTTT.

This clone was recorded once. J is TRBJ2-3 and V is TRBV7-3; a weak D match, TRBD2 (6 bases). The length of the CDR3 is 16 residues. Germline CDR1 SGHTA, CDR2 FQGTGA. The germline V and J ends were trimmed by 2 bases and 5 bases, with 17 bases remaining between them. The CDR3 is CASSLAAGLGGDTQYF. The CDR3 nucleotides read TGTGCCAGCAGCTTAGCCGCGGGGCTAGGAGGAGATACGCAGTATTTT.

The gene calls are TRBV28 and TRBJ2-7, with TRBD1 as a possible D gene (6 bases). Trimming pared 6 bases from V and 4 bases from J, leaving 10 bases between. CDR3 size: 12 residues. Germline CDR1 is MDHEN and CDR2 is SYDVKM. Here the CDR3 reads CASSRGRYEQYF. CDR3 sequence (DNA): TGTGCCAGCAGCAGGGGCAGGTACGAGCAGTACTTC. The complete variable domain, with remaining parts taken from reference TRBV28 and TRBJ2-7, reads DVKVTQSSRYLVKRTGEKVFLECVQDMDHENMFWYRQDPGLGLRLIYFSYDVKMKEKGDIPEGYSVSREKKERFSLILESASTNQTSMYLCASSRGRYEQYFGPGTRLTVT.

This chain connects TRBV4-2 to TRBJ2-1; 7 bases map to TRBD1. Germline loops: CDR1 LGHNA, CDR2 YNFKEQ. V trimming: 3 bases; J trimming: 6 bases; junction bases outside the gene matches: 8. This CDR3 is 15 amino acids long. As DNA, the CDR3 is TGTGCCAGCAGCCATAACAGGGGCGAGGGCAATGAGCAGTTCTTC. Protein sequence: CASSHNRGEGNEQFF.

This rearrangement joins TRBV13 to TRBJ1-5; D is unclear. The CDR3 contains 15 residues. V shed 1 base and J shed 7 bases, with 14 bases lying between them. Per the germline V gene, CDR1 is PRHDT and CDR2 is FYEKMQ (reference sequence). The CDR3 DNA is TGTGCCAGCAGCTTAGCCCACGAGGGAGGACAGCCCCAGCATTTT. This translates into CASSLAHEGGQPQHF. Full variable domain (outside the CDR3, taken from reference TRBV13 and TRBJ1-5): AAGVIQSPRHLIKEKRETATLKCYPIPRHDTVYWYQQGPGQDPQFLISFYEKMQSDKGSIPDRFSAQQFSDYHSELNMSSLELGDSALYFCASSLAHEGGQPQHFGDGTRLSIL.

This chain uses TRBV28 with TRBJ1-6, with a possible D match to TRBD1 (5 bases). Trimming stripped 3 bases from V and 7 bases from J, with 13 bases between. The CDR3 consists of 15 residues. Germline V gives CDR1 MDHEN, CDR2 SYDVKM. Here the CDR3 DNA reads TGTGCCAGCAGTTTTTTATTGGGGGGAAATTCACCCCTCCACTTT. This gives the protein CASSFLLGGNSPLHF.

The sample holds one count of this clone. J is TRBJ2-4 and V is TRBV28; 7 nucleotides match TRBD1. Germline loops: CDR1 MDHEN, CDR2 SYDVKM. This CDR3 is built from 18 residues. V lost 5 bases, J lost 0 bases, and 13 bases stayed unmatched. The CDR3 region is CASSNTPGTVLAKNIQYF. As DNA, the CDR3 is TGTGCCAGCAGTAATACCCCGGGGACAGTCCTAGCCAAAAACATTCAGTACTTC.

This clone has only one observation. The chain carries TRBV6-1 and TRBJ2-7; perhaps TRBD1 as D (6 bases). The CDR3 runs to 14 residues. V lost 3 bases and J lost 0, with 9 bases in between. The germline V gene has CDR1 MNHNS and CDR2 SASEGT. The CDR3 region is CASSDWTVSYEQYF. Written as DNA, the CDR3 is TGTGCCAGCAGTGACTGGACAGTCTCCTACGAGCAGTACTTC.

The chain joins TRBV5-5 to TRBJ1-4, with 11 bases fitting TRBD1. Germline-derived CDR1 and CDR2 are SGHKS and YYEKEE (reference sequence). Trimming cost V 3 bases and J 7 bases; bases outside gene matches: 5. The length of the CDR3 is 15 residues. CDR3 nucleotides: TGTGCCAGCAGCTACTGGACAGGGGGCGCTGAAAAACTGTTTTTT. It specifies CASSYWTGGAEKLFF. The whole variable domain, remainder taken from reference TRBV5-5 and TRBJ1-4, is DAGVTQSPTHLIKTRGQQVTLRCSPISGHKSVSWYQQVLGQGPQFIFQYYEKEERGRGNFPDRFSARQFPNYSSELNVNALLLGDSALYLCASSYWTGGAEKLFFGSGTQLSVL.

This clone was recorded only once. The gene calls are TRBV27 and TRBJ2-4; 15 bases are shared with TRBD2. The CDR3 has 15 amino acids. The germline CDR1 and CDR2 sequences are MNHEY and SMNVEV (reference sequence). Unmatched junction bases numbered 7, after V lost 4 bases and J lost 12 bases. The CDR3 here is CASSSPGLAGGTQYF. DNA of the CDR3: TGTGCCAGCAGTTCGCCAGGACTAGCGGGGGGGACTCAGTACTTC.